These 14 T cell receptor beta chains were sequenced from one sample in a study of CD8 T cells in ankylosing spondylitis. A single record per CDR3 protein comes from TCRdb applying MiXCR to the 5' RACE reads. The sample includes 350,000 or so distinct CDR3 sequences, about 15% of them seen just once. Material for sequencing was blood, either unsorted or a sorted T cell fraction (not recorded which). These receptors all stem from a male donor with ankylosing spondylitis or in good health (not recorded which).

This clonotype was counted only a few times. The chain uses TRBV12-3 or TRBV12-4 and TRBJ1-4, with TRBD1 as a possible D gene (5 bases). Trimming removed 6 bases from V and 0 bases from J, with 14 bases in between. The CDR3 spans 16 residues. The CDR3 loop reads CASRTTAVATNEKLFF. The CDR3 DNA is TGTGCCAGCAGAACGACAGCCGTCGCAACTAATGAAAAACTGTTTTTT.

This clonotype turned up a few times. The rearrangement joins TRBV10-3 to TRBJ2-1, with D maybe TRBD2 (5 bases). V gave up 6 bases and J gave up 2 bases, with 14 bases separating them. CDR1 is ENHRY, CDR2 SYGVKD, per germline. The CDR3 spans 15 residues. The CDR3 loop reads CAIRPTGSAYNEQFF. CDR3 DNA sequence: TGTGCCATCAGACCCACGGGGAGCGCCTACAATGAGCAGTTCTTC.

This clonotype was observed a handful of times. The chain carries TRBV7-9 and TRBJ2-6; D is undetermined. CDR3 length equals 16 residues. V was cut by 7 bases and J by 1 base, with 14 bases left in between. Per germline, CDR1 SEHNR and CDR2 FQNEAQ (reference sequence). CDR3 sequence reads: CASTTSHQSGANVLTF. For the CDR3, the DNA is TGTGCCAGCACCACTTCACACCAATCTGGGGCCAACGTCCTGACTTTC.

This clonotype was observed a few times. The chain recombines TRBV7-2 with TRBJ1-2; no clear D gene. The CDR3 is made up of 13 amino acids. Germline lookup yields CDR1 SGHTA and CDR2 FQGNSA. The ends were cut back, 5 bases at V and 4 bases at J, with 11 bases in the middle. The DNA of the CDR3 is TGTGCCAGCAGCCCTTTTCCGGGCTATGGCTACACCTTC. This sequence encodes CASSPFPGYGYTF.

This clonotype was seen more than once but under ten times. This CDR3 is CSASTTGREFMNTEAFF. CDR3 DNA sequence: TGCAGTGCTAGTACTACAGGGCGAGAGTTCATGAACACTGAAGCTTTCTTT. The chain carries TRBV20-1 and TRBJ1-1; a possible D gene is TRBD1 (6 bases). Germline CDR1 and CDR2: DFQATT and SNEGSKA (reference sequence). CDR3 length: 17 amino acids. V was trimmed by 3 bases and J by 0 bases, leaving 20 bases between them.

This chain connects TRBV20-1 to TRBJ1-1; D possibly corresponds to TRBD1 (6 bases). Germline CDR1 DFQATT, CDR2 SNEGSKA (reference sequence). The CDR3 spans 12 residues. Deletions cut 2 bases from V and 7 bases from J, with 11 bases between. The CDR3 reads CSARYRVVEAFF. The CDR3 DNA sequence: TGCAGTGCTAGATACAGGGTTGTTGAAGCTTTCTTT.

This clonotype was seen at least ten times. The chain employs TRBV4-1 and TRBJ1-4; 10 bases line up with TRBD1. The J segment lost 8 bases and the V segment lost 5 bases, leaving 8 bases of the junction unmatched. This CDR3 is 15 amino acids long. The germline V gene encodes CDR1 MGHRA and CDR2 YSYEKL. This CDR3 is CASSRTGTGEEKLFF. The DNA of the CDR3 is TGCGCCAGCAGCAGAACCGGGACAGGGGAGGAAAAACTGTTTTTT.

This chain joins TRBV7-9 and TRBJ2-6; no reliable D call. This CDR3 contains 13 residues. V gave up 8 bases and J gave up 0 bases, with 5 bases separating them. Germline CDR1 reads SEHNR; CDR2 reads FQNEAQ (reference sequence). CDR3 residues: CASVISGANVLTF. The CDR3 bases are TGTGCCAGCGTAATCTCTGGGGCCAACGTCCTGACTTTC.

This clonotype was counted a few times. The rearrangement joins TRBV4-1 to TRBJ2-1, with D tentatively TRBD1 (6 bases). This CDR3 is built from 16 residues. Trimming took off 4 bases at V and 7 bases at J, with 20 bases between the two ends. Germline V gene data show CDR1 as MGHRA and CDR2 as YSYEKL. This CDR3 is CASSLQGQSFRNEQFF. In DNA, the CDR3 is TGCGCCAGCAGCCTACAGGGACAAAGTTTTAGGAATGAGCAGTTCTTC.

This sequence joins TRBV7-9 and TRBJ2-1; a possible D gene is TRBD2 (6 bases). V shed 7 bases and J shed 2 bases, with 15 bases lying between them. The CDR3 loop spans 15 amino acids. Germline CDR1 and CDR2: SEHNR and FQNEAQ (reference sequence). CDR3 in amino acids: CASTATAGPYNEQFF. The DNA of the CDR3 is TGTGCCAGCACCGCGACAGCGGGCCCCTACAATGAGCAGTTCTTC.

The V and J genes are TRBV10-3 and TRBJ2-7; the D call may be TRBD1 or TRBD2 (5 bases each). The CDR3 covers 14 residues. Trimming left V 10 bases short and J 2 bases short, with 18 bases between. CDR1 and CDR2 from the germline V gene are ENHRY and SYGVKD. The CDR3 DNA reads as TGTGCCACCCGGACGGGGCTGGGAACCTACGAGCAGTACTTC. Residues: CATRTGLGTYEQYF.

V is TRBV7-9 and J is TRBJ2-7; D is unclear. Trimming took 1 base from V and 2 from J, leaving 9 bases between them. This CDR3 region has 14 residues. The germline gives CDR1 SEHNR, CDR2 FQNEAQ (reference sequence). The CDR3 sequence is CASSLEGETYEQYF. The CDR3, as DNA: TGTGCCAGCAGCTTAGAAGGAGAGACCTACGAGCAGTACTTC.

This clonotype was seen ten or more times. The chain links TRBV20-1 to TRBJ2-4; 7 bases align to TRBD2. The germline CDR1 and CDR2 sequences are DFQATT and SNEGSKA (reference sequence). The CDR3 is 16 amino acids. The V and J ends lost 0 bases and 1 base, in that order; junction bases with no gene match: 6. The DNA for the CDR3 is TGCAGTGCTAGAGATACGGACGGGAGGGCCAAAAACATTCAGTACTTC. As protein: CSARDTDGRAKNIQYF.

This clonotype was picked up a small number of times. This chain joins TRBV24-1 and TRBJ2-3; D is possibly TRBD1 (5 bases). This CDR3 is built from 15 residues. V was cut by 4 bases and J by 2 bases, with 12 bases left in between. From germline, CDR1 is KGHDR and CDR2 SFDVKD. CDR3 sequence reads: CATSEGQTNTDTQYF. The CDR3, as DNA: TGTGCCACCAGTGAGGGGCAGACCAACACAGATACGCAGTATTTT.